The 30 T cell receptor beta chains below all came from one sample that was sequenced in a study of T cell repertoires in cytomegalovirus infection. TCRdb re-called the reads through MiXCR, storing one row per CDR3 protein. The sample contains nearly 70,000 distinct CDR3 sequences, approximately 24% of which appear only once. Their antigens are not known. The sample taken for sequencing was PBMCs, sequenced either directly or after in vitro stimulation (not recorded which). Every receptor here comes from a human donor in good health (CMV status not recorded). Some clones in this sample may be carry-over from other donors' samples.

CDR3 residues: CASSHVRGEGNQPQHF. CDR3 coding DNA: TGTGCCAGCAGCCACGTGAGGGGAGAAGGCAATCAGCCCCAGCATTTT. This sequence joins TRBV7-8 and TRBJ1-5; D is possibly TRBD1 (5 bases). CDR3 size: 16 residues. CDR1 is SGHVS and CDR2 is FQNEAQ in the germline V gene. The V gene lost 5 bases and the J gene lost 2 bases, with 16 bases spanning the gap.

The sample holds a few counts of this clonotype. CDR3 residues: CASSPPPGLAVQETQYF. The CDR3 DNA reads TGCGCCAGCAGCCCCCCCCCTGGGCTAGCGGTCCAAGAGACCCAGTACTTC. This sequence joins TRBV4-1 and TRBJ2-5; 7 positions match TRBD2. Per the germline V gene, CDR1 is MGHRA and CDR2 is YSYEKL. The length of the CDR3 is 17 residues. V shed 4 bases, J shed 1 base, and the junction held 12 bases outside the gene matches.

This clonotype was picked up many times. This chain connects TRBV7-8 to TRBJ2-3; TRBD2 matches at 9 bases. The CDR3 runs 14 residues. V lost 3 bases and J lost 6; bases outside the gene matches: 4. CDR1 is SGHVS, CDR2 FQNEAQ, per germline. For the CDR3, the DNA is TGTGCCAGCAGCTTTGGCGGGAGGGCCGATACGCAGTATTTT. Protein: CASSFGGRADTQYF.

In this sample, this clonotype turned up many times. DNA for the CDR3: TGTGCCAGCAGCTTATACCCGGGACAGGGGGATTCAGATACGCAGTATTTT. It codes for CASSLYPGQGDSDTQYF. The genes are TRBV7-2 and TRBJ2-3, with 11 bases aligning to TRBD1. The CDR3 totals 17 residues. The germline V gene encodes CDR1 SGHTA and CDR2 FQGNSA. V shed 2 bases, J shed 4 bases, and the junction held 8 bases outside the gene matches.

Only a few counts were recorded for this clonotype. The rearrangement uses TRBV4-1 and TRBJ1-3, with D possibly TRBD1 on 6 matching bases. Germline V gene data show CDR1 as MGHRA and CDR2 as YSYEKL. V was pared by 4 bases and J by 2 bases, with 12 bases between. The CDR3 has 15 residues. The CDR3 protein is CASSRSGEAGNTIYF. DNA of the CDR3: TGCGCCAGCAGCCGTTCAGGGGAGGCTGGAAACACCATATATTTT.

In this sample, this clonotype turned up a few times. The chain joins TRBV7-2 to TRBJ1-5; no clear D. Trimming shortened V by 3 bases and J by 3 bases, and 6 bases separated the two germline ends. Germline loops: CDR1 SGHTA, CDR2 FQGNSA. This CDR3 comprises 13 residues. CDR3 amino acids: CASSFFTNQPQHF. CDR3 DNA: TGTGCCAGCAGCTTTTTTACCAATCAGCCCCAGCATTTT.

This clonotype was seen a handful of times. The rearrangement joins TRBV7-9 to TRBJ2-7; 14 bases fit TRBD2. Trimming at V came to 4 bases and at J to 4 bases, leaving 15 bases not matched to a gene. Germline V lookup: CDR1 SEHNR, CDR2 FQNEAQ (reference sequence). This CDR3 is 19 amino acids long. CDR3 DNA: TGTGCCAGCAGCTCAAGACTAGCGGGAGGGGGGTTATTGGTGTACGAGCAGTACTTC. Encoded protein: CASSSRLAGGGLLVYEQYF.

The V call is TRBV6-1, the J call TRBJ1-1; D remains ambiguous. Germline values: CDR1 MNHNS, CDR2 SASEGT. This CDR3 has 12 residues. Trimming removed 2 bases at V and 7 bases at J, with 8 bases between. CDR3 residues: CASSESSLEAFF. CDR3 DNA: TGTGCCAGCAGTGAAAGTTCTCTTGAAGCTTTCTTT.

There are many counts of this clonotype. The rearrangement uses TRBV7-2 and TRBJ1-2, with a tentative D call TRBD1 (6 bases). Germline assignment: CDR1 SGHTA and CDR2 FQGNSA. CDR3 size: 15 residues. V was shortened by 2 bases and J by 5 bases, with 15 bases between the two germline ends. CDR3 residues: CASSLSIGQQYGYTF. The CDR3 DNA reads as TGTGCCAGCAGCTTATCTATTGGACAGCAATATGGCTACACCTTC.

The chain uses TRBV11-1 and TRBJ2-2, with D perhaps TRBD2 (5 bases). The germline V and J ends were trimmed by 5 bases and 5 bases, with 12 bases remaining between them. CDR3 length: 14 amino acids. Germline loops: CDR1 SGHAT, CDR2 FQDESV (reference sequence). Written as DNA, the CDR3 is TGTGCCAGCAGCCCGGTACGGGGTACCGGGGAGCTGTTTTTT. It translates to CASSPVRGTGELFF.

The genes are TRBV11-2 and TRBJ2-2; D unresolved. CDR3 length equals 14 residues. V gave up 6 bases and J gave up 1 base, with 9 bases separating them. Germline V gene data show CDR1 as SGHAT and CDR2 as FQNNGV. CDR3 sequence reads: CASRPLLNTGELFF. The CDR3 nucleotides are TGTGCCAGCAGACCATTATTGAACACCGGGGAGCTGTTTTTT.

This clonotype was counted between two and nine times. This rearrangement joins TRBV14 to TRBJ1-1, with 8 bases lining up with TRBD1. The V gene end was trimmed by 1 base and the J gene end by 0 bases; junction bases not matched to a gene: 7. The CDR3 contains 17 residues. Germline V gene sequence: CDR1 SGHDN, CDR2 FVKESK. Written as DNA, the CDR3 is TGTGCCAGCAGCCAAGCGGGACAGGAGGTAATGAACACTGAAGCTTTCTTT. It encodes CASSQAGQEVMNTEAFF.

This clonotype was seen many times. This rearrangement joins TRBV7-6 to TRBJ2-5; D unresolved. This CDR3 is 15 amino acids long. Germline loops: CDR1 SGHVS, CDR2 FNYEAQ. Trimming removed 0 bases at V and 2 bases at J, with 10 bases between. The CDR3 loop reads CASSLATSEQETQYF. As DNA, the CDR3 is TGTGCCAGCAGCTTAGCGACAAGCGAACAAGAGACCCAGTACTTC. Complete variable domain (other parts from reference TRBV7-6 and TRBJ2-5): GAGVSQSPRYKVTKRGQDVALRCDPISGHVSLYWYRQALGQGPEFLTYFNYEAQQDKSGLPNDRFSAERPEGSISTLTIQRTEQRDSAMYRCASSLATSEQETQYFGPGTRLLVL.

The rearrangement joins TRBV7-9 to TRBJ1-2, with 9 bases aligning to TRBD1. Germline V gene data show CDR1 as SEHNR and CDR2 as FQNEAQ (reference sequence). CDR3 size: 13 residues. CDR3 loop: CAFTPGQGNGYTF. In DNA form, the CDR3 reads TGTGCATTTACCCCGGGACAGGGTAATGGCTACACCTTC.

This clonotype was counted many times. J is TRBJ2-7 and V is TRBV7-8, with 7 positions matching TRBD2. CDR3 length: 17 amino acids. The germline V gene encodes CDR1 SGHVS and CDR2 FQNEAQ. Trimming removed 5 bases from V and 3 bases from J; junction bases left unmatched: 16. In DNA, the CDR3 is TGTGCCAGCAGCCATAGCCATGGGGCGGGAGTGGGCTACGAGCAGTACTTC. As protein: CASSHSHGAGVGYEQYF.

This clonotype was counted ten times or more. J is TRBJ1-3 and V is TRBV7-2, with a possible D match to TRBD1 (5 bases). This CDR3 has 16 amino acids. The germline gives CDR1 SGHTA, CDR2 FQGNSA. The germline V and J ends were trimmed by 5 bases and 2 bases, with 16 bases remaining between them. CDR3 sequence: CASSPTPGVPGNTIYF. The CDR3 bases are TGTGCCAGCAGCCCCACTCCGGGGGTCCCTGGAAACACCATATATTTT.

The chain carries TRBV4-1 and TRBJ1-1, with D hard to call. Germline CDR1 is MGHRA and CDR2 is YSYEKL. Trimming cost V 3 bases and J 1 base, with 9 bases left between them. This CDR3 has 14 amino acids. The CDR3 is CASSHLDGNTEAFF. The CDR3 bases are TGCGCCAGCAGCCACTTAGACGGGAACACTGAAGCTTTCTTT.

The sample holds a few counts of this clonotype. The chain uses TRBV6-8 and TRBJ2-1; 14 positions match TRBD2. V dropped 6 bases and J dropped 0; count of bases not matched to a gene: 7. CDR1 and CDR2 from the germline V gene are MNHGY and SAAAGT. CDR3 length: 18 amino acids. The DNA for the CDR3 is TGTGCCAGCAGGAACAGAGGGACTAGCGGGAGCTCCTACAATGAGCAGTTCTTC. It yields the protein CASRNRGTSGSSYNEQFF.

The sample holds many counts of this clonotype. The CDR3 sequence: CASSRRGRDRTLSSYNSPLHF. In DNA form, the CDR3 reads TGTGCCAGCAGCCGACGAGGCCGGGACAGGACCTTAAGCTCCTATAATTCACCCCTCCACTTT. The chain is built from TRBV12-3 or TRBV12-4 and TRBJ1-6; TRBD1 matches at 8 bases. The CDR3 sequence is 21 residues long. Trimming took 6 bases from V and 0 from J; bases not matched to a gene: 19.

This clonotype was counted only a few times. The J gene is TRBJ2-1, the V gene TRBV4-3, with 9 bases fitting TRBD2. Germline-derived CDR1 and CDR2 are LGHNA and YSLEER. The CDR3 runs 18 residues. Unmatched junction bases numbered 18, after V lost 4 bases and J lost 8 bases. The CDR3 protein is CASSLSLTGGRAGDEQFF. The CDR3 DNA is TGCGCCAGCAGCCTAAGCCTAACTGGCGGGAGGGCCGGGGATGAGCAGTTCTTC.

This clonotype was recorded at least ten times. V gene TRBV7-2 combines with J gene TRBJ1-1; 7 bases map to TRBD1. The V and J ends lost 1 base and 5 bases, in that order; junction bases with no gene match: 4. CDR1 is SGHTA and CDR2 is FQGNSA in the germline V gene. The CDR3 totals 14 residues. The CDR3 sequence is CASSLGPGGTEAFF. CDR3 in DNA: TGTGCCAGCAGCTTAGGGCCAGGGGGTACTGAAGCTTTCTTT.

This clonotype was found many times. This chain connects TRBV7-8 to TRBJ2-3; no firm D call. Germline lookup yields CDR1 SGHVS and CDR2 FQNEAQ. This CDR3 has 17 residues. V dropped 5 bases and J dropped 0 bases, with 18 bases sitting between them. In DNA, the CDR3 is TGTGCCAGCAGCCCCGGCCGGCGGCTGACTAGCACAGATACGCAGTATTTT. Amino acid sequence: CASSPGRRLTSTDTQYF. The full variable domain, in which reference TRBV7-8 and TRBJ2-3 provide the parts outside the CDR3, is GAGVSQSPRYKVAKRGQDVALRCDPISGHVSLFWYQQALGQGPEFLTYFQNEAQLDKSGLPSDRFFAERPEGSVSTLKIQRTQQEDSAVYLCASSPGRRLTSTDTQYFGPGTRLTVL.

The chain uses TRBV4-1 and TRBJ2-7; 8 positions agree with TRBD1. V was clipped by 6 bases and J by 7 bases; unmatched bases: 20. The CDR3 extends over 17 amino acids. Germline V gives CDR1 MGHRA, CDR2 YSYEKL. CDR3 loop: CASRPNHGTGPSEEQYV. The CDR3 bases are TGCGCCAGCAGACCGAACCACGGGACAGGCCCCTCCGAAGAGCAGTACGTC.

This clonotype has ten or more counts. J is TRBJ1-4 and V is TRBV4-2, with 7 bases identical to TRBD1. The CDR3 sequence is 17 residues long. J lost 1 base, V lost 4 bases, and 9 bases had no gene match. In germline, CDR1 is LGHNA, CDR2 YNFKEQ. This chain's CDR3 is CASSRHIGDRTNEKLFF. The CDR3 DNA is TGTGCCAGCAGCCGCCATATAGGGGACAGAACTAATGAAAAACTGTTTTTT.

This chain joins TRBV5-1 and TRBJ2-5; no firm D call. The germline gives CDR1 SGHRS, CDR2 YFSETQ. V was shortened by 4 bases and J by 4 bases, with 8 bases between the two germline ends. This CDR3 contains 12 residues. Written as DNA, the CDR3 is TGCGCCAGCAGCCGATCCCCAGAGACCCAGTACTTC. Its protein product is CASSRSPETQYF.

There are many counts of this clonotype. The V gene is TRBV12-5, the J gene TRBJ2-5, with unresolved D. Trimming left V 2 bases short and J 2 bases short, with 9 bases between. The CDR3 is 14 residues long. Germline CDR1 and CDR2: LGHNT and FRNRAP. CDR3 region: CASGLTFRQETQYF. The CDR3, as DNA: TGTGCTAGTGGTTTGACTTTCAGACAAGAGACCCAGTACTTC.

The rearrangement links TRBV4-2 to TRBJ2-3; D is possibly TRBD2 (7 bases). The CDR3 runs 15 residues. Deletions cut 4 bases from V and 5 bases from J, with 16 bases between. Germline V lookup: CDR1 LGHNA, CDR2 YNFKEQ. The CDR3 spells CASSPLIGGVDTQYF. CDR3 DNA: TGTGCCAGCAGCCCCCTGATAGGGGGGGTAGATACGCAGTATTTT.

This clonotype has more than one count but fewer than ten. The chain carries TRBV27 and TRBJ2-5, with 9 bases identical to TRBD2. The CDR3 contains 16 residues. Germline CDR1 and CDR2: MNHEY and SMNVEV (reference sequence). The V gene end was trimmed by 2 bases and the J gene end by 2 bases; junction bases not matched to a gene: 6. CDR3 in DNA: TGTGCCAGCAGTTTAAAGGCTAGCGGGACTCAAGAGACCCAGTACTTC. This gives the protein CASSLKASGTQETQYF.

This clonotype was observed a few times. The CDR3 DNA follows: TGCGCCAGCAGCCCATCGAGATCCTCTAGCGGATACAATGAGCAGTTCTTC. Translated: CASSPSRSSSGYNEQFF. This sequence joins TRBV4-3 and TRBJ2-1; 7 bases map to TRBD2. The length of the CDR3 is 17 residues. Germline assignment: CDR1 LGHNA and CDR2 YSLEER. V shed 4 bases and J 4 bases; nucleotides not matched to a gene: 13.

This sequence joins TRBV12-3 or TRBV12-4 and TRBJ1-2, with TRBD1 matching 8 bases. V lost 4 bases, J lost 4 bases, and 11 bases stayed unmatched. The CDR3 totals 16 residues. The chain's CDR3 is CASSWESGTGFYGYTF. The DNA for the CDR3 is TGTGCCAGCAGTTGGGAGTCCGGGACAGGCTTCTATGGCTACACCTTC.